This TCR beta chain was recorded in a study of shared clonotypes between healthy human individuals. As for the study in general: The composition of the donors was a couple of women and a few men aged 18 to 49.

General observations from the study: The generation probabilities recorded for non-shared clonotypes fell below those of clonotypes shared by all four donors. Blood was the sole source, and tissue repertoires probably differ.

Points on this clone: Its antigen is not identified.

The CDR3 is 14 residues long. Unmatched junction bases numbered 5, after V lost 3 bases and J lost 4 bases. Germline assignment: CDR1 LGHNT and CDR2 FRNRAP. The authors split each subset's genomic DNA evenly across several immunoSEQ plates. Method: immunoSEQ multiplex PCR; TCRdb's copy keeps in-frame clones and lacks some. The table includes hundreds of thousands of clones, about nine tenths detected once. The receptor was derived from a man aged 18 to 35 in good health. The V gene is TRBV12-5, the J gene TRBJ2-7, with 8 bases lining up with TRBD2. The sequencing input was memory CD8+ T cells sorted from blood. This sample's subset: CD45RO+ cells pooled with CCR7-negative TemRA cells. CDR3 DNA sequence: TGTGCTAGTGGTTTAGGGACTAGTACGTACGAGCAGTACTTC. Translated, it gives CASGLGTSTYEQYF.